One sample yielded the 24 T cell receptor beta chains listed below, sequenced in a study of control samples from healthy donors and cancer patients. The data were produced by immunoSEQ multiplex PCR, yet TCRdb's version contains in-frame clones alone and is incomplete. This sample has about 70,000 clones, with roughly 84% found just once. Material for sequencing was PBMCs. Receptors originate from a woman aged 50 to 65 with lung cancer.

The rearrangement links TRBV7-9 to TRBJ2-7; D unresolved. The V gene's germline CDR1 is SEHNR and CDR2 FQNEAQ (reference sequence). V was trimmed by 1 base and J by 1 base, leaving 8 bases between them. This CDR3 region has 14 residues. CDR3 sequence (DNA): TGTGCCAGCAGCTTAGATTATACTTCCTACGAGCAGTACTTC. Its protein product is CASSLDYTSYEQYF.

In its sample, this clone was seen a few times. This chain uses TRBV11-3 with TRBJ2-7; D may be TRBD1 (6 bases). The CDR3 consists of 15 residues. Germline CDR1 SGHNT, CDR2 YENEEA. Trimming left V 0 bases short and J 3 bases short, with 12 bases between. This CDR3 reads CASSLEDSPNYEQYF. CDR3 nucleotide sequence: TGTGCCAGCAGCTTAGAGGACAGTCCTAACTACGAGCAGTACTTC.

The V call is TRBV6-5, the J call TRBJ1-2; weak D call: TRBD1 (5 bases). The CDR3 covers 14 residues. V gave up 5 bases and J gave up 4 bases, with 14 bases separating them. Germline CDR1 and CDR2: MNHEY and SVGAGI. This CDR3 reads CASSHRDGPYGYTF. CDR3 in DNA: TGTGCCAGCAGTCACCGGGACGGCCCCTATGGCTACACCTTC.

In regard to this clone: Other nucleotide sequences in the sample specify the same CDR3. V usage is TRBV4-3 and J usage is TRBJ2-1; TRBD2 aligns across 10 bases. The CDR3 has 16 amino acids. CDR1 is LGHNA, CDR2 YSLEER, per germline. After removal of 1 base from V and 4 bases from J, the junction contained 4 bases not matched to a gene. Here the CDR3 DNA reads TGCGCCAGCAGCCAAGCGACTAGCGGGCCATACAATGAGCAGTTCTTC. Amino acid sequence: CASSQATSGPYNEQFF.

The CDR3 loop reads CASSVEMRAIGGYTF. In DNA form, the CDR3 reads TGTGCCAGCAGCGTAGAGATGCGGGCTATCGGGGGCTACACCTTC. The chain has TRBV9 and TRBJ1-2; D gene uncertain. Between the trimmed V and J ends, which lost 0 bases and 8 bases, there was a span of 17 bases. The CDR3 is 15 residues long. Germline CDR1 SGDLS, CDR2 YYNGEE.

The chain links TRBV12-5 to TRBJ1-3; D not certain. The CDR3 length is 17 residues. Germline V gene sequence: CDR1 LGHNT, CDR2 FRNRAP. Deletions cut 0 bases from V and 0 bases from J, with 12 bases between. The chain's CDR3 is CASGLVGRTFSGNTIYF. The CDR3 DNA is TGTGCTAGTGGTTTGGTAGGGCGGACCTTCTCTGGAAACACCATATATTTT.

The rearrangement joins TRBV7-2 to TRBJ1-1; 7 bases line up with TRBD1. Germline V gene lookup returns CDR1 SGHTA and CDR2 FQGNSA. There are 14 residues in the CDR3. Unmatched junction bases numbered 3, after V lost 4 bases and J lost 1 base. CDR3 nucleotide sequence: TGTGCCAGCAGCTCTTACAGGGGGAACACTGAAGCTTTCTTT. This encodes CASSSYRGNTEAFF.

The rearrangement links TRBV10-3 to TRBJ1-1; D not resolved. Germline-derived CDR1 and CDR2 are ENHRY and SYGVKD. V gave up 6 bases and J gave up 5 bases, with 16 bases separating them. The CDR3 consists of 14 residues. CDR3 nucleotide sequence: TGTGCCATCAGAGAAACCAGTGGGGAGACTGAAGCTTTCTTT. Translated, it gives CAIRETSGETEAFF.

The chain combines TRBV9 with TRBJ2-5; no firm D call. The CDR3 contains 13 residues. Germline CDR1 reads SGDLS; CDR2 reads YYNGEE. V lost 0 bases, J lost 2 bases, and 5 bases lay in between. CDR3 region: CASSVDIQETQYF. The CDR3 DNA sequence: TGTGCCAGCAGCGTAGATATACAAGAGACCCAGTACTTC.

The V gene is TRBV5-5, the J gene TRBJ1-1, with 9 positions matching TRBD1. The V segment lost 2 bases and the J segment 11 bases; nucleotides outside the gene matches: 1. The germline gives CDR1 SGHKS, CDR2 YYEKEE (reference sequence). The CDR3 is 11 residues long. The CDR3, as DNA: TGTGCCAGCAGCTTAGGGACAGGGGCTTTCTTT. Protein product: CASSLGTGAFF. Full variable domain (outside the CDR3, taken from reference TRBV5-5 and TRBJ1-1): DAGVTQSPTHLIKTRGQQVTLRCSPISGHKSVSWYQQVLGQGPQFIFQYYEKEERGRGNFPDRFSARQFPNYSSELNVNALLLGDSALYLCASSLGTGAFFGQGTRLTVV.

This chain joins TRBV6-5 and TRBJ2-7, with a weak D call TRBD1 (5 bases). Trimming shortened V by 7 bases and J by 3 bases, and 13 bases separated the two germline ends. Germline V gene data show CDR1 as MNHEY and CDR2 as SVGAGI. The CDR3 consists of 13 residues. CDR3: CASKRQKHYEQYF. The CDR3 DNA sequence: TGTGCCAGCAAACGACAGAAACACTACGAGCAGTACTTC.

The CDR3 nucleotides are TGTGCCAGCAGCTTCTCTGGAAACACCATATATTTT. This encodes CASSFSGNTIYF. This rearrangement joins TRBV11-1 to TRBJ1-3; unclear D gene. The CDR3 totals 12 residues. Germline loops: CDR1 SGHAT, CDR2 FQDESV (reference sequence). With 3 bases removed from V and 0 bases from J, the gap between germline ends came to 0 bases.

CDR3 nucleotide sequence: TGCAGCGCTAAGGAGGGGTACGAGCAGTACTTC. This encodes CSAKEGYEQYF. The V call is TRBV29-1, the J call TRBJ2-7; perhaps TRBD2 as D (6 bases). The germline CDR1 and CDR2 sequences are SQVTM and ANQGSEA. V was trimmed by 7 bases and J by 4 bases, leaving 11 bases between them. The CDR3 has 11 residues.

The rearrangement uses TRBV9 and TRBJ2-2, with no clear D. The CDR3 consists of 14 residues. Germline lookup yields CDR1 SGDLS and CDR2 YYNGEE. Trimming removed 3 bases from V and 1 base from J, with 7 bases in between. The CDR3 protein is CASSARMNTGELFF. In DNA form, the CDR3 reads TGTGCCAGCAGCGCCCGTATGAACACCGGGGAGCTGTTTTTT.

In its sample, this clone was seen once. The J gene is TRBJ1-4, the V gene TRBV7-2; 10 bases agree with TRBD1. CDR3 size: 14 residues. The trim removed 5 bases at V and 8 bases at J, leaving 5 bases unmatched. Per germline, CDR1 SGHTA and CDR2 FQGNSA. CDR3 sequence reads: CASSRDRGNEKLFF. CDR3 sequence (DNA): TGTGCCAGCAGCCGGGACAGGGGAAACGAAAAACTGTTTTTT. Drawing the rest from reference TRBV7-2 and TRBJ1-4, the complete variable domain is GAGVSQSPSNKVTEKGKDVELRCDPISGHTALYWYRQSLGQGLEFLIYFQGNSAPDKSGLPSDRFSAERTGGSVSTLTIQRTQQEDSAVYLCASSRDRGNEKLFFGSGTQLSVL.

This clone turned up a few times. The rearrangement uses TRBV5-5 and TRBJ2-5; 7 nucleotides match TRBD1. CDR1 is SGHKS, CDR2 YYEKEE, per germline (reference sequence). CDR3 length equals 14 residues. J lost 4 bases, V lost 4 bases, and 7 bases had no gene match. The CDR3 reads CASSATGDPETQYF. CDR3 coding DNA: TGTGCCAGCAGCGCAACAGGGGATCCAGAGACCCAGTACTTC.

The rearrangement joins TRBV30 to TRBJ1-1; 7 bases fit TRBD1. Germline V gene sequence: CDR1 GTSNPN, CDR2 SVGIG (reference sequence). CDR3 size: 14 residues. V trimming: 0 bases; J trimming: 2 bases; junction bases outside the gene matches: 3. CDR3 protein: CAWSVGDSNTEAFF. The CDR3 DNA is TGTGCCTGGAGTGTCGGGGACAGTAACACTGAAGCTTTCTTT.

The CDR3 bases are TGTGCCAGCAGTTACTCGGACCCGTGGGCTGGAAACACCATATATTTT. Residues: CASSYSDPWAGNTIYF. This chain uses TRBV6-5 with TRBJ1-3; D ambiguous. CDR3 length: 16 residues. Trimming removed 0 bases at V and 2 bases at J, with 11 bases between. CDR1 is MNHEY, CDR2 SVGAGI, per germline.

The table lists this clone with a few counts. The CDR3 nucleotides are TGTGCCAGCAGCGTACCTCCCGGGACAGGCTACAATGAGCAGTTCTTC. Protein product: CASSVPPGTGYNEQFF. V gene TRBV9 combines with J gene TRBJ2-1; 8 bases map to TRBD1. Germline lookup yields CDR1 SGDLS and CDR2 YYNGEE. V lost 1 base to trimming and J lost 3 bases; unmatched junction nucleotides: 6. The length of the CDR3 is 16 residues.

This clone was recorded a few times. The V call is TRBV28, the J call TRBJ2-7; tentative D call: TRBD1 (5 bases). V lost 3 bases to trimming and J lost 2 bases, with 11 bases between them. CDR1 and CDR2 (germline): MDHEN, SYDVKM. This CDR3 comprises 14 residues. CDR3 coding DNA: TGTGCCAGCAGTTTCCTCACAGGAACCTACGAGCAGTACTTC. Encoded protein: CASSFLTGTYEQYF.

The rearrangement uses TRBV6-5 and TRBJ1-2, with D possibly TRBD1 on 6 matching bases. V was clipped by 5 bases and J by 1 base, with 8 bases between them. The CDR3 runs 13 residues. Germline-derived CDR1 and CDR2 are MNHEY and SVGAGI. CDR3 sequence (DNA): TGTGCCAGCAGTCGGGACAATAACTATGGCTACACCTTC. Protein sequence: CASSRDNNYGYTF.

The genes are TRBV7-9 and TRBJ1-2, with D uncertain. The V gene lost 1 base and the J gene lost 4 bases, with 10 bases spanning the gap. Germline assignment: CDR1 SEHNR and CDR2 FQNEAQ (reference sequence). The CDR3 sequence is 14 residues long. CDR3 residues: CASSLGAGSYGYTF. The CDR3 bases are TGTGCCAGCAGCTTAGGGGCTGGCAGCTATGGCTACACCTTC.

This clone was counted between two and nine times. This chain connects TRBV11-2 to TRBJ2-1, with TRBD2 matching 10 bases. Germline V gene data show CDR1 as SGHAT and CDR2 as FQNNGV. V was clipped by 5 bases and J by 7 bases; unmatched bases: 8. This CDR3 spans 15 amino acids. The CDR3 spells CASSPLGAGGNEQFF. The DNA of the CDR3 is TGTGCCAGCAGCCCCCTCGGAGCGGGGGGGAATGAGCAGTTCTTC.

The CDR3 nucleotides read TGTGCCACCAGTGAGCCCACCGGGACGACGGGCTACACCTTC. Translated, it gives CATSEPTGTTGYTF. The chain couples TRBV24-1 to TRBJ1-2; a possible D gene is TRBD1 (5 bases). CDR1 and CDR2 from the germline V gene are KGHDR and SFDVKD. The CDR3 spans 14 residues. V dropped 4 bases and J dropped 8 bases, with 16 bases sitting between them.